This T cell receptor beta chain was sequenced during a study of cytomegalovirus exposure and HLA in healthy donors. The PCR was carried out with 60 Vbeta primers and 13 Jbeta primers. Profiled with immunoSEQ multiplex PCR; TCRdb holds only in-frame clones, not every one. The table records approximately 190,000 clones, 70% of them present only once. Study-level results: Among the CMV-associated chains, three were confirmed in vitro as specific for CMV antigens. In a later analysis, TCR beta V- and J-gene trimming showed a link to a missense DCLRE1C variant.

Per the germline V gene, CDR1 is ENHRY and CDR2 is SYGVKD. The ends lost 0 bases at V and 8 bases at J; junction bases unmatched: 5. CDR3 length equals 14 residues. For this clone: Its antigen remains unidentified.

Though probably carrying unrecorded immune exposures, donors were nominally healthy at sampling. The clonotype comes from a man in his forties in good health and CMV-seropositive. Source material: PBMCs. The chain links TRBV10-3 to TRBJ1-2; TRBD1 aligns across 8 bases. This CDR3 is CAISESQGAGGYTF. CDR3 nucleotide sequence: TGTGCCATCAGTGAGTCTCAGGGGGCCGGGGGCTACACCTTC.